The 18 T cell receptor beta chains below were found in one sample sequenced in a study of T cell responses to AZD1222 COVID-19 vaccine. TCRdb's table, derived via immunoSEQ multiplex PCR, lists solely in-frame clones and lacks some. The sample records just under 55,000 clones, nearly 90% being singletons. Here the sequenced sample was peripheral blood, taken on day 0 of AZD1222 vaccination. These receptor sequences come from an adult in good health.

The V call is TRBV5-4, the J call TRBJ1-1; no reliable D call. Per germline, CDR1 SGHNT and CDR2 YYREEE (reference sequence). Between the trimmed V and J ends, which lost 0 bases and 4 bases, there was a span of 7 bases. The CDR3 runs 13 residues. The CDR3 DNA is TGTGCCAGCAGCTTGGATTGGCGCACTGAAGCTTTCTTT. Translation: CASSLDWRTEAFF.

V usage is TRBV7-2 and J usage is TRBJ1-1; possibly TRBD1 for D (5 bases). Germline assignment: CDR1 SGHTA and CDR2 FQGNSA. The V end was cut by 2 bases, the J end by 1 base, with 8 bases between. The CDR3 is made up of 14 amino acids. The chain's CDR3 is CASSLSRANTEAFF. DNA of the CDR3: TGTGCCAGCAGCTTAAGCAGGGCGAACACTGAAGCTTTCTTT.

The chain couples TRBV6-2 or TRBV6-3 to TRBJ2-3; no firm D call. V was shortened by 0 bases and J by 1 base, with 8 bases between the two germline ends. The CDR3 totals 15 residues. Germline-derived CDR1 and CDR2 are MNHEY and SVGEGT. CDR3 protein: CASSYSDQGTDTQYF. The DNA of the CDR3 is TGTGCCAGCAGTTACTCGGATCAGGGCACAGATACGCAGTATTTT.

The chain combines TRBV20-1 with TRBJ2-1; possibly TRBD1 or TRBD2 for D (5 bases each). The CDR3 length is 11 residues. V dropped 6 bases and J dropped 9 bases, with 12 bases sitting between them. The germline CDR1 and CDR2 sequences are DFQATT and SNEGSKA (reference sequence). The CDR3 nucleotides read TGCAGTGCCTACGCCGGGACTGAGCAGTTCTTC. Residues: CSAYAGTEQFF.

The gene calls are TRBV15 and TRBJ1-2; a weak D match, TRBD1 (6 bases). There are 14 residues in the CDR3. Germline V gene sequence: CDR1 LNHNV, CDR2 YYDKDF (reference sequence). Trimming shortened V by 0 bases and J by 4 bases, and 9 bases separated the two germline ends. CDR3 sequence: CATSRDRDIYGYTF. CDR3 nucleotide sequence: TGTGCCACCAGCAGAGATCGGGACATCTATGGCTACACCTTC.

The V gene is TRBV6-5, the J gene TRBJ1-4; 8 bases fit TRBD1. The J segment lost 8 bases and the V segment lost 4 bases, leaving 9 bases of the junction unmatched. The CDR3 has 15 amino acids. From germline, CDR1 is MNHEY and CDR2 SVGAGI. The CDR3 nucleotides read TGTGCCAGCAGTTGGAGACCGACAGGGGCGGAAAAACTGTTTTTT. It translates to CASSWRPTGAEKLFF.

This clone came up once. CDR3 sequence reads: CASSPWTGTRSGANVLTF. The CDR3 DNA is TGTGCCAGCTCTCCTTGGACAGGGACCCGCTCTGGGGCCAACGTCCTGACTTTC. This chain uses TRBV18 with TRBJ2-6, with 8 bases lining up with TRBD1. CDR3 size: 18 residues. The J segment lost 0 bases and the V segment lost 6 bases, leaving 10 bases of the junction unmatched. The germline gives CDR1 KGHSH, CDR2 LQKENI.

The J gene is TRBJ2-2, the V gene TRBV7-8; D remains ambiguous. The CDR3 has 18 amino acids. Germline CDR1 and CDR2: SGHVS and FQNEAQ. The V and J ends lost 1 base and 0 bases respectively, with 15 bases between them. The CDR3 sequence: CASSLGFAGPSNTGELFF. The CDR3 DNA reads TGTGCCAGCAGCTTAGGATTCGCAGGTCCTTCGAACACCGGGGAGCTGTTTTTT.

The CDR3 sequence is CASSPLGNTEAFF. For the CDR3, the DNA is TGTGCCAGCAGCCCTTTAGGGAACACTGAAGCTTTCTTT. The chain links TRBV14 to TRBJ1-1; D gene unclear. Trimming removed 4 bases from V and 1 base from J, with 7 bases in between. Per the germline V gene, CDR1 is SGHDN and CDR2 is FVKESK. This CDR3 comprises 13 residues.

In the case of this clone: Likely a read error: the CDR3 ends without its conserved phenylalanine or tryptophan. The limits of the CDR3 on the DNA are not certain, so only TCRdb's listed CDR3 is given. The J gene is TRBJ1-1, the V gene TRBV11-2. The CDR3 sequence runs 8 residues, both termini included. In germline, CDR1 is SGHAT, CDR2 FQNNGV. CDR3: CASSSRDE.

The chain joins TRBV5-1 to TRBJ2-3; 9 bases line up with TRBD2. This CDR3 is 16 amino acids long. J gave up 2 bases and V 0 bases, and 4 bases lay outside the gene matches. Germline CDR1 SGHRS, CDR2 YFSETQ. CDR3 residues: CASSLGPSGVTDTQYF. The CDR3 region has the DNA TGCGCCAGCAGCTTGGGACCTAGCGGGGTCACAGATACGCAGTATTTT. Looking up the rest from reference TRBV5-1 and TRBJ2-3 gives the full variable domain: KAGVTQTPRYLIKTRGQQVTLSCSPISGHRSVSWYQQTPGQGLQFLFEYFSETQRNKGNFPGRFSGRQFSNSRSEMNVSTLELGDSALYLCASSLGPSGVTDTQYFGPGTRLTVL.

The CDR3 coding sequence is TGTGCCAGTAGTATCAGCGGTCCCGTGGGTTTTGTTAATTCACCCCTCCACTTT. Amino acid sequence: CASSISGPVGFVNSPLHF. The gene calls are TRBV19 and TRBJ1-6; D ambiguous. Germline V gene lookup returns CDR1 LNHDA and CDR2 SQIVND (reference sequence). CDR3 size: 18 residues. Trimming pared 3 bases from V and 6 bases from J, leaving 21 bases between.

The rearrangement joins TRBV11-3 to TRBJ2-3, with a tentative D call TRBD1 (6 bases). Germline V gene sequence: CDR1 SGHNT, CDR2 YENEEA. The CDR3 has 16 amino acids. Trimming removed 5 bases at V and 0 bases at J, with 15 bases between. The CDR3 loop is CASSQTGRTSTDTQYF. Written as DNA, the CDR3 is TGTGCCAGCAGCCAGACAGGCCGTACTAGCACAGATACGCAGTATTTT.

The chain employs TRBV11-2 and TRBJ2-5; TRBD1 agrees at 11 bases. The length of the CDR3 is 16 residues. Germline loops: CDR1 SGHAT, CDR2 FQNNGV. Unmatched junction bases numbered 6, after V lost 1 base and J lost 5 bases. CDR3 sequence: CASSLAPGQGVETQYF. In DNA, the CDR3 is TGTGCCAGCAGCTTAGCACCGGGACAGGGGGTTGAGACCCAGTACTTC.

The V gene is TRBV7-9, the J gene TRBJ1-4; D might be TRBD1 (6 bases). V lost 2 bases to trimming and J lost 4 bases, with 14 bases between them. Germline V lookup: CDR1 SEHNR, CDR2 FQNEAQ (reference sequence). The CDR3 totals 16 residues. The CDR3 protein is CASSLSIQGNNEKLFF. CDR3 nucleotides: TGTGCCAGCAGCTTATCGATTCAGGGGAATAATGAAAAACTGTTTTTT.

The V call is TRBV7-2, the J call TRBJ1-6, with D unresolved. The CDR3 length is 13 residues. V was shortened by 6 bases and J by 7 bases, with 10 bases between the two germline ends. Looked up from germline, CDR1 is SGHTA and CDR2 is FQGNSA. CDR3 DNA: TGTGCCAGCAGAGAGGCTATGAATTCACCCCTCCACTTT. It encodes CASREAMNSPLHF.

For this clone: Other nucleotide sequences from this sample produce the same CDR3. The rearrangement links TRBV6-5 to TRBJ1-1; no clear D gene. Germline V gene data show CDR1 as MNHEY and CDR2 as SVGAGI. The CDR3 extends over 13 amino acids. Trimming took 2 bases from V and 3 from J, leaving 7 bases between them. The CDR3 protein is CASSYGSDTEAFF. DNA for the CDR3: TGTGCCAGCAGTTACGGATCAGACACTGAAGCTTTCTTT.

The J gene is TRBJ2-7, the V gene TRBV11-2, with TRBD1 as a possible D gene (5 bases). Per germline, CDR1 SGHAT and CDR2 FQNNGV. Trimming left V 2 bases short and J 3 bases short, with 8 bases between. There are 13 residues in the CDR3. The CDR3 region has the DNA TGTGCCAGCAGCTTAACTCAGGGCTACGAGCAGTACTTC. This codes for CASSLTQGYEQYF.